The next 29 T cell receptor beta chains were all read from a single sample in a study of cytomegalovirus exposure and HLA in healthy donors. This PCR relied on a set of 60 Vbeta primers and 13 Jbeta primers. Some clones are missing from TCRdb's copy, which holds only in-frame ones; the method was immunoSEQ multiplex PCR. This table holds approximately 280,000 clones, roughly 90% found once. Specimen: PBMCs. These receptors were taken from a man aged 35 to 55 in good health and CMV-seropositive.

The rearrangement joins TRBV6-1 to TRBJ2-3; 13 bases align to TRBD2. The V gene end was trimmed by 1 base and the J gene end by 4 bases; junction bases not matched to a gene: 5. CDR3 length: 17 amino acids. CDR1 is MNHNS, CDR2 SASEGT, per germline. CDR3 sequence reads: CASSEGPGTSGADTQYF. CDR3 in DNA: TGTGCCAGCAGTGAAGGTCCCGGGACTAGCGGGGCAGATACGCAGTATTTT.

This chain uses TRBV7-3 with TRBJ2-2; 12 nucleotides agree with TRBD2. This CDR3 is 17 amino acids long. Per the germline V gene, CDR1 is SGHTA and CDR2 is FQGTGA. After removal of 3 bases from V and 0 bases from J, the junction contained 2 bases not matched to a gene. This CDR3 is CASSFLAGGTNTGELFF. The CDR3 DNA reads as TGTGCCAGCAGCTTTCTAGCGGGAGGGACGAACACCGGGGAGCTGTTTTTT.

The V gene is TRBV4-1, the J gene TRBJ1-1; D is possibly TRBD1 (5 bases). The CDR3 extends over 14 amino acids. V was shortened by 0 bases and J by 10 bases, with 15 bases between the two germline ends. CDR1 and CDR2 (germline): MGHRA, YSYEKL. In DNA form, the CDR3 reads TGCGCCAGCAGCCAAGATCCGGAGGGGCGGGTAGCTTTCTTT. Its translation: CASSQDPEGRVAFF.

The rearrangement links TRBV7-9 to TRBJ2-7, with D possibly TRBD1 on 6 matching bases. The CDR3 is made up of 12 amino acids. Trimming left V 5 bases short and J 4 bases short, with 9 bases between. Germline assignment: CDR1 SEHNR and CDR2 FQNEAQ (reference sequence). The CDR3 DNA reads TGTGCCAGCAGCACGGACAGTTACGAGCAGTACTTC. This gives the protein CASSTDSYEQYF.

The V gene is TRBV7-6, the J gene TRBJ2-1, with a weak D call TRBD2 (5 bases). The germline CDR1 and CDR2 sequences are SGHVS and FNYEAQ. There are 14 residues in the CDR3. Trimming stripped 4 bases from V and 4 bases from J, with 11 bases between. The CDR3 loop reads CASSSSPGYNEQFF. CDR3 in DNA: TGTGCCAGCAGCTCCTCCCCGGGGTACAATGAGCAGTTCTTC.

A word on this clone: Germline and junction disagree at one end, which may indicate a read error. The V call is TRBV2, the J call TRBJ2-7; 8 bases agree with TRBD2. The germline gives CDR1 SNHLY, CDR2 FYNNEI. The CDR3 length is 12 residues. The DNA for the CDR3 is TGTGCCAGCAATCCCATGACTAGCGAGCTTCTCTTC. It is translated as CASNPMTSELLF.

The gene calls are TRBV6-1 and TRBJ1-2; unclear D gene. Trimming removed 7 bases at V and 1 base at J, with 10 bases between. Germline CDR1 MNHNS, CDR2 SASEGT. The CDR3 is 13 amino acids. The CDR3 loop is CASKATSNYGYTF. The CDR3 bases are TGTGCCAGCAAAGCCACGAGTAACTATGGCTACACCTTC.

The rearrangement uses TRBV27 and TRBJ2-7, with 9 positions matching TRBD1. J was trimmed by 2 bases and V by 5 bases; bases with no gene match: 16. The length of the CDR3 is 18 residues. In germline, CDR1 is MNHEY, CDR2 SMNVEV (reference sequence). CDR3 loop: CASSGRDRAQTAPYEQYF. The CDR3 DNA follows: TGTGCCAGCAGTGGCCGGGACAGGGCTCAAACGGCCCCCTACGAGCAGTACTTC.

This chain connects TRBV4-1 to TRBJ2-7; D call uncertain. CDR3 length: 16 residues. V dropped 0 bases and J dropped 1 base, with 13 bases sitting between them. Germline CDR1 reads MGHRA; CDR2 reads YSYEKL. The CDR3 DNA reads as TGCGCCAGCAGCCAAGATAGCCAGAAAGGATCCTACGAGCAGTACTTC. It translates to CASSQDSQKGSYEQYF.

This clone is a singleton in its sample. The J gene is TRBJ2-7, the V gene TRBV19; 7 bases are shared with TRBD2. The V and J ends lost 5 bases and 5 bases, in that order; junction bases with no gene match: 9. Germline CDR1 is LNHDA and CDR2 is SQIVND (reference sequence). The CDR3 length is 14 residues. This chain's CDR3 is CASSQWSGMDEQYF. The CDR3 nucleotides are TGTGCCAGTAGTCAGTGGAGCGGGATGGACGAGCAGTACTTC.

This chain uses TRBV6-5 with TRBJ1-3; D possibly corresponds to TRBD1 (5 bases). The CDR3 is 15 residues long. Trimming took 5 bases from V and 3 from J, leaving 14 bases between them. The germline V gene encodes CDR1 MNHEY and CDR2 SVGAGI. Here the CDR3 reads CASSAAGFGGNTIYF. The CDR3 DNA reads TGTGCCAGCAGTGCCGCAGGGTTCGGTGGAAACACCATATATTTT.

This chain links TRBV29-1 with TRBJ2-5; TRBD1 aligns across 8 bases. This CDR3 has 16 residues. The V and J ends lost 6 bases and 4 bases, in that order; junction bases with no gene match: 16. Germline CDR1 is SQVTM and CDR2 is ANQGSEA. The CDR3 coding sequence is TGCAGCGTCGATAAAGGGGGCGATCAGGGGGCAGAGACCCAGTACTTC. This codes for CSVDKGGDQGAETQYF.

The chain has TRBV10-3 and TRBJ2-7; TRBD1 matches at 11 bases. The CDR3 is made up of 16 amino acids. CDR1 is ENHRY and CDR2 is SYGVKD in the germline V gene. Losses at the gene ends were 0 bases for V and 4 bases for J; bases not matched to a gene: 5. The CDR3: CAISESRTGGLYEQYF. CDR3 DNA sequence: TGTGCCATCAGTGAGTCAAGGACAGGGGGCTTGTACGAGCAGTACTTC.

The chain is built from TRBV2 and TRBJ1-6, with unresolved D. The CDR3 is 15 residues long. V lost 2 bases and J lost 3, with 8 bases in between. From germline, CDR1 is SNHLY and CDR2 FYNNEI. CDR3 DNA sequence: TGTGCCAGCAGTGAACGGGGTAACTATAATTCACCCCTCCACTTT. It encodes CASSERGNYNSPLHF.

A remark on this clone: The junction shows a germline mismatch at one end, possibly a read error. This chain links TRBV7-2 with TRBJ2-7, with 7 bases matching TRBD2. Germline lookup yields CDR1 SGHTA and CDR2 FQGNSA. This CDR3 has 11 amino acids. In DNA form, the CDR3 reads TGTGCCAGCAGCTCAGGACTAGTTCACGACTTC. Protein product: CASSSGLVHDF.

The CDR3 coding sequence is TGCGCCAGTTTAGGGGGACTAGCGGGGGGGTGGGCGCAGTATTTT. Encoded protein: CASLGGLAGGWAQYF. The chain has TRBV10-1 and TRBJ2-3, with TRBD2 identical over 16 bases. The trim removed 9 bases at V and 10 bases at J, leaving 10 bases unmatched. Germline V gene data show CDR1 as WNHNN and CDR2 as SYGVQD (reference sequence). The length of the CDR3 is 15 residues.

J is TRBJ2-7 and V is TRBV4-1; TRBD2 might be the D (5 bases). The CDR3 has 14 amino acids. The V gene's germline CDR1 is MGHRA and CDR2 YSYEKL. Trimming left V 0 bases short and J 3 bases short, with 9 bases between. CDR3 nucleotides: TGCGCCAGCAGCCAAGATCGCGGACTCTACGAGCAGTACTTC. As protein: CASSQDRGLYEQYF.

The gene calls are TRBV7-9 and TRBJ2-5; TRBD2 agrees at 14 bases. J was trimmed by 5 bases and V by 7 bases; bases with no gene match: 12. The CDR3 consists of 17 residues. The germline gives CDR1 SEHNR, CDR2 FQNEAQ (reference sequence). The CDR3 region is CASTPGTSGSALETQYF. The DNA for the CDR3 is TGTGCCAGCACCCCGGGGACTAGCGGGAGTGCCCTGGAGACCCAGTACTTC.

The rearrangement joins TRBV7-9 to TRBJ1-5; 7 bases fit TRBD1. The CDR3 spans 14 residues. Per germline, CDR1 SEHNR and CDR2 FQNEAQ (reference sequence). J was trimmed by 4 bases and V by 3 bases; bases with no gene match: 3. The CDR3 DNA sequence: TGTGCCAGCAGCTTCGGACAGGCAAATCAGCCCCAGCATTTT. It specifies CASSFGQANQPQHF. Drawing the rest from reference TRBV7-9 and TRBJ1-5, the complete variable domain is DTGVSQNPRHKITKRGQNVTFRCDPISEHNRLYWYRQTLGQGPEFLTYFQNEAQLEKSRLLSDRFSAERPKGSFSTLEIQRTEQGDSAMYLCASSFGQANQPQHFGDGTRLSIL.

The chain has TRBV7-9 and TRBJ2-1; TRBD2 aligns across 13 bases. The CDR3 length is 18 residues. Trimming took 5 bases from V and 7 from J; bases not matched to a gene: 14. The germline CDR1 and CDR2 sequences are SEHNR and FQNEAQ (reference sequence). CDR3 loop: CASSPGTSGISRMNEQFF. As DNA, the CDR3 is TGTGCCAGCAGCCCAGGGACTAGCGGGATATCCAGAATGAATGAGCAGTTCTTC.

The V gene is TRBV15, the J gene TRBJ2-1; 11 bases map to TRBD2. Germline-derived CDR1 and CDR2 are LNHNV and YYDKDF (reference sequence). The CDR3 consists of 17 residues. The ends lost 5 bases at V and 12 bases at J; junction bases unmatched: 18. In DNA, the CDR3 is TGTGCCACCAGCCTACCGAGGGGGGGACTAGCGGTTAATCGGCAGTTCTTC. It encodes CATSLPRGGLAVNRQFF.

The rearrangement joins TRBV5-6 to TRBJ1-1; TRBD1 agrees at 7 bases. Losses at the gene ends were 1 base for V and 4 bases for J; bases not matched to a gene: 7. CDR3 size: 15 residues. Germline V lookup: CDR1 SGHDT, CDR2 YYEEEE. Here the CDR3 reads CASSLIDRDVTEAFF. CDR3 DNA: TGTGCCAGCAGCTTGATTGACAGGGATGTCACTGAAGCTTTCTTT.

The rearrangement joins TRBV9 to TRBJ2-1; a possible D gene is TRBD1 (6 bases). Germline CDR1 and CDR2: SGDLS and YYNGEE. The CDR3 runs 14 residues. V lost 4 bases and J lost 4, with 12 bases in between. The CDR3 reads CASSNRDNYNEQFF. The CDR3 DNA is TGTGCCAGCAGCAACCGGGACAATTACAATGAGCAGTTCTTC.

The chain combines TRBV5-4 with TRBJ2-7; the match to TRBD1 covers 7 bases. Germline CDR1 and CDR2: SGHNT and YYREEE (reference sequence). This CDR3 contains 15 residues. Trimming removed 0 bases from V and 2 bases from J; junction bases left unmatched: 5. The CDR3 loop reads CASSLVAGGTYEQYF. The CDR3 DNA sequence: TGTGCCAGCAGCTTGGTGGCAGGGGGAACCTACGAGCAGTACTTC.

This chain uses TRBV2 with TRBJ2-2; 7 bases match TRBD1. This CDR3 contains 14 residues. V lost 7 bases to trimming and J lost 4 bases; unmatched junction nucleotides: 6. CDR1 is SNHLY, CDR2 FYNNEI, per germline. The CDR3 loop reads CASNARTGTGELFF. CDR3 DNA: TGTGCCAGCAACGCTAGGACAGGCACCGGGGAGCTGTTTTTT.

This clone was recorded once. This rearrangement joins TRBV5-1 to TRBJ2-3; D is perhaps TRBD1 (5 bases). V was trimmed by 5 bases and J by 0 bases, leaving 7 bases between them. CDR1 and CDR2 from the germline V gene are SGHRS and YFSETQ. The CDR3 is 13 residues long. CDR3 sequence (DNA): TGCGCCAGCAGAACAGGAAGCACAGATACGCAGTATTTT. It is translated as CASRTGSTDTQYF.

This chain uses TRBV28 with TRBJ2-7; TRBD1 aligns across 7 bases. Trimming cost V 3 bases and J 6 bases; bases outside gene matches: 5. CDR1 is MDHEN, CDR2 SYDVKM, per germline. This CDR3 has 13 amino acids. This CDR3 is CASSFPQGSEQYF. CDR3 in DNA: TGTGCCAGCAGTTTCCCACAGGGGTCCGAGCAGTACTTC.

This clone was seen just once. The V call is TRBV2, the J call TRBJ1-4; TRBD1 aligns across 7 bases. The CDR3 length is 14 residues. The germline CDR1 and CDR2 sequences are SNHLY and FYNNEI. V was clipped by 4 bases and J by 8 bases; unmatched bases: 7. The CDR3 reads CASSAEGAGEKLFF. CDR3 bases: TGTGCCAGCAGTGCAGAGGGGGCAGGCGAAAAACTGTTTTTT.

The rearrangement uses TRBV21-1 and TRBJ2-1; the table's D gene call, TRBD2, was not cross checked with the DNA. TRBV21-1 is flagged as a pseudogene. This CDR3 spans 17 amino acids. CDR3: CASSKGLARSSYNEQFF. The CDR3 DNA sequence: TGTGCCAGCAGCAAAGGGCTAGCGCGTAGCTCCTACAATGAGCAGTTCTTC.